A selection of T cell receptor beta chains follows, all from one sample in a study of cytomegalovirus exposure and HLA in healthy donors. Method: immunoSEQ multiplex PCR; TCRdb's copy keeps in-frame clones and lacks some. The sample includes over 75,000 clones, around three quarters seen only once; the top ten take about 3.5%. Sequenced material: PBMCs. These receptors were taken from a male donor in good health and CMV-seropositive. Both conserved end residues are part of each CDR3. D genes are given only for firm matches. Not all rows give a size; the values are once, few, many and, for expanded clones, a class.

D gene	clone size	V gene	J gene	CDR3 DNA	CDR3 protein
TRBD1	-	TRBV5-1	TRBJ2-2	TGCGCCAGCAGCTCCGGGACAGGAGACACCGGGGAGCTGTTTTTT	CASSSGTGDTGELFF
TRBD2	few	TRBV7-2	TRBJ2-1	TGTGCCAGCAGCGTAGGACTAGCGGGAAGTGAGCAGTTCTTC	CASSVGLAGSEQFF
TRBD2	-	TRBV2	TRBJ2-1	TGTGCCAGCAAGGCTACTAGCGGGTGGGTTGAGCAGTTCTTC	CASKATSGWVEQFF
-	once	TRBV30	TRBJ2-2	TGTGCCTGGACTAGGGGAACCGGGGAGCTGTTTTTT	CAWTRGTGELFF
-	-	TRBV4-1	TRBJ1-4	TGCGCCAGCAGCCCCCAAGGCGGGAGAGCTAATGAAAAACTGTTTTTT	CASSPQGGRANEKLFF
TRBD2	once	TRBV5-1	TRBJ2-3	TGCGCCAGCAGCTCAAGCGGGGAGCTCACAGATACGCAGTATTTT	CASSSSGELTDTQYF
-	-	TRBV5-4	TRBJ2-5	TGTGCCAGCAGCCCCGAAGCGGCGAGCAGGGAGACCCAGTACTTC	CASSPEAASRETQYF
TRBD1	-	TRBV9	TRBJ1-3	TGTGCCAGCAGCGTGGGGACAGTGAGCTCTGGAAACACCATATATTTT	CASSVGTVSSGNTIYF
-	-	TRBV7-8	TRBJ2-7	TGTGCCAGCATACCGACAGTGAGCTCCTACGAGCAGTACTTC	CASIPTVSSYEQYF
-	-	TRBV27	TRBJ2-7	TGTGCCAGCAGTTTAAAGGGGTTCCCTTACTACGAGCAGTACTTC	CASSLKGFPYYEQYF
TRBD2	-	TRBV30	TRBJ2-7	TGTGCCTGGAGTGTAGCGGGGGTCTGGTCCGAGCAGTACTTC	CAWSVAGVWSEQYF
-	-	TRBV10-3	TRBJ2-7	TGTGCCATCAGTGAGAGGGCCCAAGGGGACGAGCAGTACTTC	CAISERAQGDEQYF
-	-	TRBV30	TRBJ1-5	TGTGCCTGGAGTCCACAGGGTTCGGCCCAGCATTTT	CAWSPQGSAQHF
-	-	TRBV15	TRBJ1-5	TGTGCCACCAGCAGATCCGTAAATCAGCCCCAGCATTTT	CATSRSVNQPQHF
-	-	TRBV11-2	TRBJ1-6	TGTGCCAGCAGCCCCCCTCCTAATTCACCCCTCCACTTT	CASSPPPNSPLHF
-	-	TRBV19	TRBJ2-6	TGTGCCAGTAGTCCACCCGGGGTCGTGGACGGGGCCAACGTCCTGACTTTC	CASSPPGVVDGANVLTF
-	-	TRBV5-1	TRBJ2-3	TGCGCCAGCAGTGAGGGTAGCACAGATACGCAGTATTTT	CASSEGSTDTQYF
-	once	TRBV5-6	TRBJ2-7	TGTGCCAGCAGCTTGAACAGGGACATACTCGAGCAGTACTTC	CASSLNRDILEQYF
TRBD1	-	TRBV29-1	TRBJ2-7	TGCAGCGTTCCAGGACAGGGTGGATCTCCGAACTTC	CSVPGQGGSPNF
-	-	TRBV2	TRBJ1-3	TGTGCCAGCAGTGAGTGGGGACACAACTCTGGAAACACCATATATTTT	CASSEWGHNSGNTIYF
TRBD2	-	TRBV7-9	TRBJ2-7	TGTGCCAGCAGCGTCGGGGGGTCCTACTCCTACGAGCAGTACTTC	CASSVGGSYSYEQYF
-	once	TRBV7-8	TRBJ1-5	TGTGCCAGCAGCGCACAGGGTAATCAGCCCCAGCATTTT	CASSAQGNQPQHF
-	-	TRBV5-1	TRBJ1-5	TGCGCCAGCAGCTTGGAGGGGGACGGCAATCAGCCCCAGCATTTT	CASSLEGDGNQPQHF
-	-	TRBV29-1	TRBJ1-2	TGCAGCGTTTGGGGGCAGAACTATGGCTACACCTTC	CSVWGQNYGYTF
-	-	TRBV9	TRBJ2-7	TGTGCCAGCAGCGTAGATGGAGGGCCCTCCTACGAGCAGTACTTC	CASSVDGGPSYEQYF
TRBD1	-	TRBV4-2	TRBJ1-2	TGTGCCAGCAGCGAGGGACAGGGGACCTATGGCTACACCTTC	CASSEGQGTYGYTF
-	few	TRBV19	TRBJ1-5	TGTGCCAGTAGTCTACAGGGAGGCAATCAGCCCCAGCATTTT	CASSLQGGNQPQHF
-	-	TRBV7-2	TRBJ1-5	TGTGCCAGCAGCATCGACACCAATCAGCCCCAGCATTTT	CASSIDTNQPQHF
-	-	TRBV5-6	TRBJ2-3	TGTGCCAGCAGCTTGTTAGGGAGTAATACGCAGTATTTT	CASSLLGSNTQYF
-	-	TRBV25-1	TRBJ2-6	TGTGCCAGCAGTGAATATCCAGATGGGGCCAACGTCCTGACTTTC	CASSEYPDGANVLTF
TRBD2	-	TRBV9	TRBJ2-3	TGTGCCAGCAGCGACCGGGGGGGGGTCACAGATACGCAGTATTTT	CASSDRGGVTDTQYF
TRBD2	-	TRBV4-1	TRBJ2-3	TGCGCCAGCAGCCAATTGGCTAGCGGGACGGACGAGGCGCAGTATTTT	CASSQLASGTDEAQYF
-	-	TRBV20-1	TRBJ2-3	TGCAGTGCTCGACACCAGGATACGCAGTATTTT	CSARHQDTQYF
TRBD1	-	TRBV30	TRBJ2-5	TGTGCCTGGACCAGCAAGGGGGCGGAGACCCAGTACTTC	CAWTSKGAETQYF
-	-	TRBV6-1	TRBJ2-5	TGTGCCAGCACCCGAAATAGGAGGGAGACCCAGTACTTC	CASTRNRRETQYF
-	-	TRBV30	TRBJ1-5	TGTGCCTGGAGTGACCAGGTCCTTTATCAGCCCCAGCATTTT	CAWSDQVLYQPQHF